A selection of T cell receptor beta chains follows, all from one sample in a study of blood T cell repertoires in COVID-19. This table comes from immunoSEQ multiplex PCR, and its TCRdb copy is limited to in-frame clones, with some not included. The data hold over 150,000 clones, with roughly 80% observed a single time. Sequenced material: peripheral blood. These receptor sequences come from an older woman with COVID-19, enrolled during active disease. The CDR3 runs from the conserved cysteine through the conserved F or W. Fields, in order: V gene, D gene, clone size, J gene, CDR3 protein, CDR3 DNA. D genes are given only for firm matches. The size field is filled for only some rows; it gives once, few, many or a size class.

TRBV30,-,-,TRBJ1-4,CAWSFLGGEKLFF,TGTGCCTGGAGTTTCCTGGGGGGTGAAAAACTGTTTTTT
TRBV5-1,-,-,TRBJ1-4,CASSPPGGRLGEKLFF,TGCGCCAGCAGCCCTCCGGGGGGAAGATTAGGTGAAAAACTGTTTTTT
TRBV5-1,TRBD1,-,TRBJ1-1,CASSGGTGPSRTEAFF,TGCGCCAGCAGTGGAGGGACAGGCCCTTCTAGGACTGAAGCTTTCTTT
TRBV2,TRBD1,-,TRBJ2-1,CASSVFGTVYNEQFF,TGTGCCAGCAGTGTATTTGGGACAGTCTACAATGAGCAGTTCTTC
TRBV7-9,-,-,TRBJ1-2,CASSPRGGGGYGYTF,TGTGCCAGCAGCCCTAGAGGCGGGGGCGGCTATGGCTACACCTTC
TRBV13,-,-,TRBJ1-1,CASSLGGGLNTEAFF,TGTGCCAGCAGCTTAGGTGGCGGTTTGAACACTGAAGCTTTCTTT
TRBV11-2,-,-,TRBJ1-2,CASSPSTGRGNYGYTF,TGTGCCAGCAGCCCGTCGACGGGGAGGGGGAACTATGGCTACACCTTC
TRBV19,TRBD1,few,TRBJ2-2,CASSMNGQGTANTGELFF,TGTGCCAGTAGTATGAACGGACAGGGAACAGCGAACACCGGGGAGCTGTTTTTT
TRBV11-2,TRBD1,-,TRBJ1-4,CASSLEGTGNEKLFF,TGTGCCAGCAGCTTAGAAGGGACAGGGAATGAAAAACTGTTTTTT
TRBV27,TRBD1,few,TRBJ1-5,CASSLLGTGNQPQHF,TGTGCCAGCAGTTTATTAGGGACAGGGAATCAGCCCCAGCATTTT
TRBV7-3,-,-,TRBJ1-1,CASSFTGSTEAFF,TGTGCCAGCAGTTTTACAGGGTCCACTGAAGCTTTCTTT
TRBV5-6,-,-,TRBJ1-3,CASSLWDSSLSGNTIYF,TGTGCCAGCAGCCTTTGGGACTCAAGCCTTTCTGGAAACACCATATATTTT
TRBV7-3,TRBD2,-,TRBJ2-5,CASSFSSGGETQYF,TGTGCCAGCAGCTTTTCGAGCGGGGGGGAGACCCAGTACTTC
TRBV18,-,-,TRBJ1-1,CASSPSGLRNTEAFF,TGTGCCAGCTCACCTTCGGGACTCAGGAACACTGAAGCTTTCTTT
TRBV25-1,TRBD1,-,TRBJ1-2,CASSELGQYNYGYTF,TGTGCCAGCAGTGAGTTGGGACAGTACAACTATGGCTACACCTTC
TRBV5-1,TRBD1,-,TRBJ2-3,CASSPGQGARTDTQYF,TGCGCCAGCAGCCCCGGACAGGGGGCTCGCACAGATACGCAGTATTTT
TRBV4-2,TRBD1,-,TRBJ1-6,CASSQSHDRDNSPLHF,TGTGCCAGCAGCCAATCTCACGACAGGGACAATTCACCCCTCCACTTT
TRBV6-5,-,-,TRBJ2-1,CASTQGQGRSNEQFF,TGTGCCAGCACCCAAGGCCAGGGGCGCAGTAATGAGCAGTTCTTC
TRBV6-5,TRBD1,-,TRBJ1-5,CASSKRDRDQPQHF,TGTGCCAGCAGTAAACGGGACAGGGATCAGCCCCAGCATTTT
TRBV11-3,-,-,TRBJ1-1,CASSRGGRNEAFF,TGTGCCAGCAGCCGGGGGGGACGAAATGAAGCTTTCTTT
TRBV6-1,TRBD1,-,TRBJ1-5,CASSDYRGLTQPQHF,TGTGCCAGCAGTGATTACAGGGGGCTGACTCAGCCCCAGCATTTT
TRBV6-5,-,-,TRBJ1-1,CASKREQTQAFF,TGTGCCAGTAAACGAGAACAGACCCAAGCTTTCTTT
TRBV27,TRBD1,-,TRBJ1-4,CASSSGTGVEKLFF,TGTGCCAGCAGCTCCGGGACAGGGGTGGAAAAACTGTTTTTT
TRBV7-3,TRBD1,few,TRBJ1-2,CASSARQGARDGYTF,TGTGCCAGCAGCGCCCGACAGGGGGCCAGGGATGGCTACACCTTC
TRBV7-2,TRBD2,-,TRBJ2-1,CASSPGASGDVWRFF,TGTGCCAGCAGCCCGGGGGCTAGCGGGGATGTCTGGCGGTTCTTC
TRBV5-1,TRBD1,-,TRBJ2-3,CASSRGQGGSTDTQYF,TGCGCCAGCAGCCGTGGACAGGGGGGGAGCACAGATACGCAGTATTTT
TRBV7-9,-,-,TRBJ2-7,CASSLRLAHTYEQYF,TGTGCCAGCAGCTTAAGGCTAGCGCATACCTACGAGCAGTACTTC